This T cell receptor beta chain came from a study of molecular identifiers for immune sequencing clone quantification. About the research overall: Replicates split RNA from 20,000 or 100,000 naive CD8 cells five ways, and the researchers sequenced four portions.

Bulk TCR library preparation followed previously described methods with listed TCR primers. Using its own MiXCR run on the PCR reads, TCRdb lists one record per CDR3 protein. In the table there are 250,000 to 350,000 distinct CDR3 sequences, roughly a fifth of which are singletons. V gave up 1 base and J gave up 4 bases, with 10 bases separating them. Germline lookup yields CDR1 SGHDT and CDR2 YYEEEE. This CDR3 region has 14 residues. Of note for this clonotype: Its antigen is not known. Since a much larger clone is just one base distant, this may be a read error.

Findings and limits, study-wide: Shared barcodes on identical TCR molecules could underestimate the sizes of highly expanded clones. In naive cells, under 1% of molecules belonged to clones above 20 RNA copies, against over 97% in effector cells.

The chain carries TRBV5-6 and TRBJ2-3, with D uncertain. This sequence was found in a human donor in good health. Some libraries in this study had Jurkat cell RNA spiked in. The specimen sequenced was naive CD8+ T cells from blood, with Jurkat cell RNA spiked in. Sample subset: FACS-sorted CD8+CD4-CCR7+CD45RA+ naive T cells. This CDR3 reads CASSLSSNADTQYF. The CDR3 nucleotides read TGTGCCAGCAGCTTGTCCTCAAACGCAGATACGCAGTATTTT.